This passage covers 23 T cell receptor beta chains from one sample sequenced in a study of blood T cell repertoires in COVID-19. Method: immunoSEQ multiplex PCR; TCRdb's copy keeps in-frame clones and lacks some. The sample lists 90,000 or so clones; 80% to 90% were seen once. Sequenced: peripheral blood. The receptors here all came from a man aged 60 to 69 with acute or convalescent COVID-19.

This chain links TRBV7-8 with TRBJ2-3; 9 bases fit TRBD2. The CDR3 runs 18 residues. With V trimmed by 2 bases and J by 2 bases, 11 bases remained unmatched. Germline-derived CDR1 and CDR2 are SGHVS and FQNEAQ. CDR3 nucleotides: TGTGCCAGCAGCTTATTGGGCGGGGGGGCCTACGACACAGATACGCAGTATTTT. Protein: CASSLLGGGAYDTDTQYF.

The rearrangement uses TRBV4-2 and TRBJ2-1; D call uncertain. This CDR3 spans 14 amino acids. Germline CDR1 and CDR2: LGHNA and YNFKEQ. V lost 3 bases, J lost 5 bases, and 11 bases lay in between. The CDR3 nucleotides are TGTGCCAGCAGCCACCTAGGCCCCGACAATGAGCAGTTCTTC. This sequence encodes CASSHLGPDNEQFF.

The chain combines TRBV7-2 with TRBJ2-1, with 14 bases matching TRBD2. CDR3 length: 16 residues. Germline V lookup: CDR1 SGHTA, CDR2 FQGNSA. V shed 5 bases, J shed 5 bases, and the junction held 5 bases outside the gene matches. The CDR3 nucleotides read TGTGCCAGCAGCGGGACTAGCGGGGGAGAAAACAATGAGCAGTTCTTC. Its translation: CASSGTSGGENNEQFF.

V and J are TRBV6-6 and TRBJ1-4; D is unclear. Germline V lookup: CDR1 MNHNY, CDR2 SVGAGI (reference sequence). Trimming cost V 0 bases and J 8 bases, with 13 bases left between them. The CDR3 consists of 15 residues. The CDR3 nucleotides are TGTGCCAGCAGTTACTCGGAGGGTTTGGGCGAAAAACTGTTTTTT. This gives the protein CASSYSEGLGEKLFF.

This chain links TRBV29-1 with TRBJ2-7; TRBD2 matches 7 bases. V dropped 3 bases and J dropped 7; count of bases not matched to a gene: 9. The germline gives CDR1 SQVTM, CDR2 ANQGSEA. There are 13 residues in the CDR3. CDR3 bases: TGCAGCGTTGAGGGGACGGGAGGAGGGGAGCAGTACTTC. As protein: CSVEGTGGGEQYF.

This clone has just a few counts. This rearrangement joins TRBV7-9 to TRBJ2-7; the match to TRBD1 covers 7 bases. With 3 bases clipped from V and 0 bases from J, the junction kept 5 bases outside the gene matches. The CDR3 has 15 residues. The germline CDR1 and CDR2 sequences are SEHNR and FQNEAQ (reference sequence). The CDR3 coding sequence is TGTGCCAGCAGCTTTACAGGGGCCAGCTCCTACGAGCAGTACTTC. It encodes CASSFTGASSYEQYF.

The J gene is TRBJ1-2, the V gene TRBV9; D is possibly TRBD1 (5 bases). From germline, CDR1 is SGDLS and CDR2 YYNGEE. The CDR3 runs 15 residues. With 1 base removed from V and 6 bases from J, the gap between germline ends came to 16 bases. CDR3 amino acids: CASSVLTDSRHGYTF. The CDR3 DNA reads TGTGCCAGCAGCGTACTCACCGACAGCCGCCATGGCTACACCTTC.

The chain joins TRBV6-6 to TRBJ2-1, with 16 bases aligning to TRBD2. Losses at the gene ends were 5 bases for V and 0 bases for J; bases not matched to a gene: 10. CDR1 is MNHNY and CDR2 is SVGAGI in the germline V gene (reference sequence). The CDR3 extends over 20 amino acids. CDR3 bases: TGTGCCAGCAGTCACCAGGGACTAGCGGGGGGGAAGAGCTCCTACAATGAGCAGTTCTTC. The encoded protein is CASSHQGLAGGKSSYNEQFF.

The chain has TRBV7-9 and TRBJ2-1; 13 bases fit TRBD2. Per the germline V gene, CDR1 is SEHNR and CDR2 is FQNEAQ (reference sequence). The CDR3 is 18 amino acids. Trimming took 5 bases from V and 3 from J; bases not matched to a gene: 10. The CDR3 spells CASSKLAGGLQVYNEQFF. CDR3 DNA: TGTGCCAGCAGCAAACTAGCGGGGGGGCTCCAAGTCTACAATGAGCAGTTCTTC.

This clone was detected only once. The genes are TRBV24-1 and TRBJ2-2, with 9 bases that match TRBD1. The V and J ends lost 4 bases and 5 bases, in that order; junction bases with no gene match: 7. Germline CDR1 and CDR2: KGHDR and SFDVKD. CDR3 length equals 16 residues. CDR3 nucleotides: TGTGCCACCAGTGAACCGGGACAGGGTTCGACCGGGGAGCTGTTTTTT. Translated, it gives CATSEPGQGSTGELFF.

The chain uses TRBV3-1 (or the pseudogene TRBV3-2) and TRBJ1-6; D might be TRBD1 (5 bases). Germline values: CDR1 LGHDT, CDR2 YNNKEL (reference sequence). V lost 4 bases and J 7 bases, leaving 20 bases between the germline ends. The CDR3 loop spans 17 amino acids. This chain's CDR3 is CASSRSPGGKRNSPLHF. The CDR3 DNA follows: TGTGCCAGCAGCCGATCCCCGGGGGGAAAGAGGAATTCACCCCTCCACTTT.

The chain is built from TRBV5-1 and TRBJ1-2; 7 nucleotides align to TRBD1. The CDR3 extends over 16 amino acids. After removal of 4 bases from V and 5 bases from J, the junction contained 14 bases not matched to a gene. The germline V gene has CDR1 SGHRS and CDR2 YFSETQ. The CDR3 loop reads CASSPVVVGGAYGYTF. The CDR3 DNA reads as TGCGCCAGCAGCCCCGTAGTTGTAGGGGGCGCTTATGGCTACACCTTC.

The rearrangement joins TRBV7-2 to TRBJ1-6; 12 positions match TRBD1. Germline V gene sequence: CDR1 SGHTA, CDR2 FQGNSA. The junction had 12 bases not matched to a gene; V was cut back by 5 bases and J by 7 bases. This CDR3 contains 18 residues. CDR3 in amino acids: CASSEIPGQGARNSPLHF. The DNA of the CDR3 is TGTGCCAGCAGCGAGATACCGGGACAGGGGGCGCGCAATTCACCCCTCCACTTT.

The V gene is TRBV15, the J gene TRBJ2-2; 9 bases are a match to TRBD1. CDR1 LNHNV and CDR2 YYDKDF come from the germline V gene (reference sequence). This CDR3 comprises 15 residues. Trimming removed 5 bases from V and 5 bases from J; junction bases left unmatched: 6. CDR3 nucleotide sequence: TGTGCCACCAGCCTGGACAGGGGCTGGACCGGGGAGCTGTTTTTT. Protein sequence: CATSLDRGWTGELFF. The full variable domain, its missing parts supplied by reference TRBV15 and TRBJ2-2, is DAMVIQNPRYQVTQFGKPVTLSCSQTLNHNVMYWYQQKSSQAPKLLFHYYDKDFNNEADTPDNFQSRRPNTSFCFLDIRSPGLGDTAMYLCATSLDRGWTGELFFGEGSRLTVL.

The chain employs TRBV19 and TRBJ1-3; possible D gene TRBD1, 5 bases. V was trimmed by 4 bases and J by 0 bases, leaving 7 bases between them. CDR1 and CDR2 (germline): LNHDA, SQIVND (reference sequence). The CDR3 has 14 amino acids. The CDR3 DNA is TGTGCCAGTAGTAGACAGAGCTCTGGAAACACCATATATTTT. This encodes CASSRQSSGNTIYF.

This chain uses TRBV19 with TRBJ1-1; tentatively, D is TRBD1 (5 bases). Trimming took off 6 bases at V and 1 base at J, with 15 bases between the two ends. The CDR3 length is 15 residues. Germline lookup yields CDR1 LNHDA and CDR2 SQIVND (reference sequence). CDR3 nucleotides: TGTGCCAGTAGAGTGGGGCAGGGAAGGAACACTGAAGCTTTCTTT. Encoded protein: CASRVGQGRNTEAFF.

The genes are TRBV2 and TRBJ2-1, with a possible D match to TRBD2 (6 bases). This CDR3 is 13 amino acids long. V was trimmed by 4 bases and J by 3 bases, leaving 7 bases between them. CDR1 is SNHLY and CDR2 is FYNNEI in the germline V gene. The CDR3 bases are TGTGCCAGCAGTGGGCGGGGCTACAATGAGCAGTTCTTC. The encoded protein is CASSGRGYNEQFF. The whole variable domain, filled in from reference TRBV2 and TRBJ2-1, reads EPEVTQTPSHQVTQMGQEVILRCVPISNHLYFYWYRQILGQKVEFLVSFYNNEISEKSEIFDDQFSVERPDGSNFTLKIRSTKLEDSAMYFCASSGRGYNEQFFGPGTRLTVL.

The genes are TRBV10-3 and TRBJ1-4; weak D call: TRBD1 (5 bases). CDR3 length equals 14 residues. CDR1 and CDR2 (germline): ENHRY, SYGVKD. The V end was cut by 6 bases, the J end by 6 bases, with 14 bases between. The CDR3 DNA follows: TGTGCCATCAGGGGGGGACCGAGAGATGAAAAACTGTTTTTT. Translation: CAIRGGPRDEKLFF.

In DNA form, the CDR3 reads TGTGCCAGCAGCGGGGGGCGCGACACTGAAGCTTTCTTT. This gives the protein CASSGGRDTEAFF. The chain combines TRBV6-5 with TRBJ1-1, with D possibly being TRBD1 (6 bases). V was trimmed by 6 bases and J by 3 bases, leaving 11 bases between them. There are 13 residues in the CDR3. CDR1 is MNHEY, CDR2 SVGAGI, per germline.

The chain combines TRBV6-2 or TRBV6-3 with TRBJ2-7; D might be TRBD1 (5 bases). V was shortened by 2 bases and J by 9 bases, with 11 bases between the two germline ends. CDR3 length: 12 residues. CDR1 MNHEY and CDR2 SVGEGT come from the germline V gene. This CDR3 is CASSYAQGTQYF. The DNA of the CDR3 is TGTGCCAGCAGTTACGCGCAGGGTACGCAGTACTTC.

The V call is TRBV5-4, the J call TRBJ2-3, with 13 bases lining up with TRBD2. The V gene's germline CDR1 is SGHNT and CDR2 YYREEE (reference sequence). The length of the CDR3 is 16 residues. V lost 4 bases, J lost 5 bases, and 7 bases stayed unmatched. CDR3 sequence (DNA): TGTGCCAGCAGCGGGGGACTAGCGGGGCATCAAGATACGCAGTATTTT. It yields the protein CASSGGLAGHQDTQYF.

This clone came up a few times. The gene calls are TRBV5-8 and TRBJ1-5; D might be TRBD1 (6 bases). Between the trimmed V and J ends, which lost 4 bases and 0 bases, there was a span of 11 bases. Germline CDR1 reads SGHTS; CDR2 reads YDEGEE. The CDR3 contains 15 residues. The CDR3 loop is CASSLGQFSNQPQHF. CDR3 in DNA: TGTGCCAGCAGCCTAGGACAGTTTAGCAATCAGCCCCAGCATTTT.

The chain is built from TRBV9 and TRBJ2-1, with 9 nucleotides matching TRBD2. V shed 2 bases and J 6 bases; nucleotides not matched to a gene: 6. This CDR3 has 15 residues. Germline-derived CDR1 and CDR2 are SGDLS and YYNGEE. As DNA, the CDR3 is TGTGCCAGCAGCGTCTTGCGGGGGGGCCCCAATGAGCAGTTCTTC. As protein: CASSVLRGGPNEQFF.